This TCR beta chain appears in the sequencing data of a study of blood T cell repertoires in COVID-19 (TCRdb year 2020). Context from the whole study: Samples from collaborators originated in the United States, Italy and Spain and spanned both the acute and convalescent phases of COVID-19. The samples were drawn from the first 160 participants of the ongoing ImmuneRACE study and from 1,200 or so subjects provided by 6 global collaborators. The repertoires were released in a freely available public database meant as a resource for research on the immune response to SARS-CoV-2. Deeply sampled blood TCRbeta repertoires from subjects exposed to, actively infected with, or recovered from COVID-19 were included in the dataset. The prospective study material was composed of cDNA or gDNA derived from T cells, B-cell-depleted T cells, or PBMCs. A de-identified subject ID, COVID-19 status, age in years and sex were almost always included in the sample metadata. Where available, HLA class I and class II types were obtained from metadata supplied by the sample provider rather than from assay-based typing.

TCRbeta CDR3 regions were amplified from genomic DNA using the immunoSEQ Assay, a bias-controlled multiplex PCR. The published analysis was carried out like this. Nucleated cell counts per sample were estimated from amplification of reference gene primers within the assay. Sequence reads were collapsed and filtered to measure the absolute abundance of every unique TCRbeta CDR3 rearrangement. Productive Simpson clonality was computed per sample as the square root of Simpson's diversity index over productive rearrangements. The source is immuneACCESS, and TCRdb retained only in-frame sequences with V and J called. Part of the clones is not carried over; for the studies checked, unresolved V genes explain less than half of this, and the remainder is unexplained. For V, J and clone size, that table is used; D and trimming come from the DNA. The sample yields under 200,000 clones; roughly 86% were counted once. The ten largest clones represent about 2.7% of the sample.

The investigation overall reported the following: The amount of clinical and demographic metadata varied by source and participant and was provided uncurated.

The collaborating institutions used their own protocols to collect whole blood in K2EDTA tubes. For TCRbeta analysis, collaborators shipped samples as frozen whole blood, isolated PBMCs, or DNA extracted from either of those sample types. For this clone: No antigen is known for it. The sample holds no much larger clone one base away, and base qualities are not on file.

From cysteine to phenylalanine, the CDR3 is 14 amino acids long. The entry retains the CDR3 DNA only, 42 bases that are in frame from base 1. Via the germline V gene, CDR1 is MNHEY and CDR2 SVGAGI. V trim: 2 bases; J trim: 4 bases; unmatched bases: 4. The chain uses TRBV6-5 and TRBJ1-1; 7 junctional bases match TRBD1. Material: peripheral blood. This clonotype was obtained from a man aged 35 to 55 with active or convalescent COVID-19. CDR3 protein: CASSYGQGVTEAFF. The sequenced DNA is TGTGCCAGCAGTTACGGGCAGGGGGTCACTGAAGCTTTCTTT.